This record covers a single T cell receptor (beta chain). The sample contains more than one DNA sequence encoding this CDR3. The table came from immunoSEQ multiplex PCR; TCRdb's copy has only in-frame clones and leaves some out. The table includes more than 150,000 clones, roughly 88% detected once. This sample was taken from a study of blood T cell repertoires in COVID-19. This TCR came from a woman aged 60-75 years who had recovered from COVID-19. The sample consisted of PBMCs or T cells enriched from blood (not recorded which).

CDR3 amino acids: CASSEDRLKTGELFF. The CDR3 DNA follows: TGCGCCAGCAGCGAGGACAGGCTTAAGACCGGGGAGCTGTTTTTT. The chain links TRBV5-1 to TRBJ2-2, with TRBD1 matching 7 bases. Trimming at V came to 4 bases and at J to 5 bases, leaving 8 bases not matched to a gene. Germline lookup yields CDR1 SGHRS and CDR2 YFSETQ. CDR3 size: 15 residues.